The 17 T cell receptor beta chains presented below share a single source sample, sequenced in a study of blood T cell repertoires in COVID-19. The protocol was immunoSEQ multiplex PCR, while the TCRdb copy is restricted to in-frame clones and leaves out a portion. This table has tens of thousands of clones, over 85% appearing once. Sequencing was performed on peripheral blood. These receptors were obtained from a man between 60 and 70 years old with acute or convalescent COVID-19.

J is TRBJ1-2 and V is TRBV6-1; 8 nucleotides align to TRBD1. Germline V gene lookup returns CDR1 MNHNS and CDR2 SASEGT. The J segment lost 3 bases and the V segment lost 2 bases, leaving 11 bases of the junction unmatched. CDR3 length: 17 residues. In DNA, the CDR3 is TGTGCCAGCAGTGAATCAGGGGGCCTCACACATTACTATGGCTACACCTTC. This encodes CASSESGGLTHYYGYTF.

In DNA, the CDR3 is TGTGCCAGCAGTGGTTATCCGGTTGAAAAGCCCCAGCATTTT. It codes for CASSGYPVEKPQHF. The chain combines TRBV2 with TRBJ1-5, with D hard to call. The germline CDR1 and CDR2 sequences are SNHLY and FYNNEI. Trimming removed 4 bases at V and 8 bases at J, with 15 bases between. CDR3 length: 14 residues.

CDR3 protein: CASSLALGYEQYF. The DNA for the CDR3 is TGTGCCAGCAGCTTAGCGCTCGGCTACGAGCAGTACTTC. The chain employs TRBV7-2 and TRBJ2-7; no clear D gene. Trimming shortened V by 0 bases and J by 3 bases, and 6 bases separated the two germline ends. The CDR3 runs 13 residues. Per the germline V gene, CDR1 is SGHTA and CDR2 is FQGNSA.

This clone was seen just once. V and J are TRBV5-1 and TRBJ2-7; D gene unclear. Germline loops: CDR1 SGHRS, CDR2 YFSETQ. With 0 bases removed from V and 3 bases from J, the gap between germline ends came to 16 bases. The CDR3 spans 16 residues. DNA for the CDR3: TGCGCCAGCAGCTTGGCCGTCACGGGTTTTGACTACGAGCAGTACTTC. Amino acid sequence: CASSLAVTGFDYEQYF.

The chain recombines TRBV5-1 with TRBJ1-1; D unclear. The germline gives CDR1 SGHRS, CDR2 YFSETQ. This CDR3 region has 15 residues. Trimming left V 0 bases short and J 1 base short, with 10 bases between. CDR3 in amino acids: CASSLVPRQNTEAFF. The CDR3 nucleotides read TGCGCCAGCAGCTTGGTACCCCGACAGAACACTGAAGCTTTCTTT.

This sequence joins TRBV9 and TRBJ2-6; 7 nucleotides line up with TRBD1. Germline V gives CDR1 SGDLS, CDR2 YYNGEE. After removal of 3 bases from V and 11 bases from J, the junction contained 5 bases not matched to a gene. The CDR3 runs 13 residues. CDR3 protein: CASSGDSLHVLTF. CDR3 sequence (DNA): TGTGCCAGCAGCGGGGACAGCTTACACGTCCTGACTTTC.

The chain combines TRBV15 with TRBJ1-2; D is possibly TRBD1 (6 bases). Germline loops: CDR1 LNHNV, CDR2 YYDKDF (reference sequence). This CDR3 has 15 residues. Trimming left V 4 bases short and J 0 bases short, with 12 bases between. The CDR3 spells CATSIPAGANYGYTF. In DNA, the CDR3 is TGTGCCACCAGCATTCCCGCAGGGGCTAACTATGGCTACACCTTC.

The chain employs TRBV4-1 and TRBJ2-2, with 7 positions matching TRBD1. J lost 1 base, V lost 1 base, and 3 bases had no gene match. Germline V CDR1 and CDR2: MGHRA, YSYEKL. The CDR3 is 16 residues long. The CDR3 region is CASSQGQGWNTGELFF. Here the CDR3 DNA reads TGCGCCAGCAGCCAAGGACAGGGCTGGAACACCGGGGAGCTGTTTTTT.

This chain uses TRBV3-1 (or the pseudogene TRBV3-2) with TRBJ2-1, with D maybe TRBD1 (6 bases). Trimming removed 1 base at V and 8 bases at J, with 9 bases between. This CDR3 has 13 residues. Germline CDR1 LGHDT, CDR2 YNNKEL (reference sequence). The CDR3 nucleotides read TGTGCCAGCAGCCAAGCAGGGGCGGATGAGCAGTTCTTC. Its translation is CASSQAGADEQFF.

This clone was detected only once. The gene calls are TRBV2 and TRBJ1-1; D might be TRBD1 (6 bases). The CDR3 covers 12 residues. Trimming stripped 9 bases from V and 8 bases from J, with 16 bases between. Germline CDR1 and CDR2: SNHLY and FYNNEI. CDR3 bases: TGTGCCAGTGCCTCGGACAGTAGAGAAGCTTTCTTT. Translating it yields CASASDSREAFF.

The chain recombines TRBV18 with TRBJ1-1; tentative D call: TRBD1 (6 bases). CDR1 is KGHSH, CDR2 LQKENI, per germline. CDR3 length: 12 amino acids. V lost 6 bases, J lost 8 bases, and 13 bases lay in between. CDR3 sequence: CASSGNREEAFF. CDR3 DNA: TGTGCCAGCTCCGGGAACAGGGAAGAAGCTTTCTTT.

The V gene is TRBV6-5, the J gene TRBJ1-5; no reliable D call. The V gene lost 4 bases and the J gene lost 1 base, with 8 bases spanning the gap. This CDR3 is 14 amino acids long. Germline V CDR1 and CDR2: MNHEY, SVGAGI. CDR3 nucleotide sequence: TGTGCCAGCAGTTCCGGGATAAGCAATCAGCCCCAGCATTTT. This sequence encodes CASSSGISNQPQHF.

The V gene is TRBV6-5, the J gene TRBJ1-2, with D perhaps matching TRBD1 (5 bases). The CDR3 extends over 11 amino acids. Between the trimmed V and J ends, which lost 9 bases and 1 base, there was a span of 6 bases. Germline-derived CDR1 and CDR2 are MNHEY and SVGAGI. In nucleotides, the CDR3 is TGTGCCAGTAGGGGTAACTATGGCTACACCTTC. Translating gives CASRGNYGYTF.

This clone was found once. This chain links TRBV6-2 or TRBV6-3 with TRBJ2-7; D remains ambiguous. This CDR3 has 13 amino acids. Germline V gene sequence: CDR1 MNHEY, CDR2 SVGEGT. V gave up 4 bases and J gave up 3 bases, with 10 bases separating them. This chain's CDR3 is CASSFVGYYEQYF. Here the CDR3 DNA reads TGTGCCAGCAGTTTCGTGGGCTACTACGAGCAGTACTTC.

The V call is TRBV30, the J call TRBJ1-2; 8 positions match TRBD1. There are 15 residues in the CDR3. Trimming cost V 6 bases and J 5 bases; bases outside gene matches: 14. The germline V gene has CDR1 GTSNPN and CDR2 SVGIG (reference sequence). CDR3 residues: CACPRPGQALYGYTF. DNA of the CDR3: TGTGCCTGCCCTCGCCCGGGACAGGCCCTTTATGGCTACACCTTC. The full variable domain, in which reference TRBV30 and TRBJ1-2 provide the parts outside the CDR3, is SQTIHQWPATLVQPVGSPLSLECTVEGTSNPNLYWYRQAAGRGLQLLFYSVGIGQISSEVPQNLSASRPQDRQFILSSKKLLLSDSGFYLCACPRPGQALYGYTFGSGTRLTVV.

This chain connects TRBV24-1 to TRBJ1-5; D is ambiguous. CDR3 length equals 12 residues. The germline gives CDR1 KGHDR, CDR2 SFDVKD. V lost 4 bases and J 7 bases, leaving 7 bases between the germline ends. The CDR3 sequence: CATSEPGQPQHF. The CDR3 DNA reads TGTGCCACCAGTGAGCCCGGGCAGCCCCAGCATTTT.

The chain is built from TRBV15 and TRBJ1-5; no firm D call. There are 14 residues in the CDR3. V lost 3 bases to trimming and J lost 2 bases, with 8 bases between them. The germline gives CDR1 LNHNV, CDR2 YYDKDF (reference sequence). The CDR3 sequence is CATSRGWGNQPQHF. For the CDR3, the DNA is TGTGCCACCAGCAGGGGCTGGGGCAATCAGCCCCAGCATTTT.